The 30 T cell receptor beta chains below were found in one sample sequenced in a study of T cells in localized non-small cell lung cancer. Generated by immunoSEQ multiplex PCR, the TCRdb table keeps only in-frame clones and is missing some. The sample has about 3,500 clones, around two fifths seen once. The sequencing here drew on lung tumor tissue, taken before any cancer treatment. Receptor source: a male donor aged 60 or over with stage I lung adenocarcinoma.

The chain is built from TRBV9 and TRBJ1-3; 7 bases match TRBD1. The germline CDR1 and CDR2 sequences are SGDLS and YYNGEE. After removal of 5 bases from V and 5 bases from J, the junction contained 10 bases not matched to a gene. The CDR3 is 15 residues long. For the CDR3, the DNA is TGTGCCAGCAGTTTAGCCGGGACAGTAAGAAACACCATATATTTT. Amino acid sequence: CASSLAGTVRNTIYF.

This clone showed up just a few times. The rearrangement links TRBV11-3 to TRBJ2-1; D gene ambiguous. V was clipped by 3 bases and J by 4 bases, with 13 bases between them. CDR3 size: 15 residues. The germline gives CDR1 SGHNT, CDR2 YENEEA. The DNA of the CDR3 is TGTGCCAGCAGCTTGGAGTCTTTCCAGTACAATGAGCAGTTCTTC. It encodes CASSLESFQYNEQFF.

The chain joins TRBV7-5 to TRBJ1-3. TRBV7-5 is a pseudogene locus. CDR3 length equals 15 residues. CDR3 protein: CASSTAGVSGNTIYF. In DNA form, the CDR3 reads TGTGCCAGCAGTACTGCTGGGGTTTCGGGAAACACCATATATTTT.

The chain couples TRBV19 to TRBJ1-3; D remains ambiguous. Germline lookup yields CDR1 LNHDA and CDR2 SQIVND (reference sequence). CDR3 length equals 16 residues. Trimming took 3 bases from V and 0 from J, leaving 12 bases between them. The CDR3 DNA follows: TGTGCCAGTAGTATTGAACACACCGACTCTGGAAACACCATATATTTT. Its protein product is CASSIEHTDSGNTIYF. Complete variable domain (other parts from reference TRBV19 and TRBJ1-3): DGGITQSPKYLFRKEGQNVTLSCEQNLNHDAMYWYRQDPGQGLRLIYYSQIVNDFQKGDIAEGYSVSREKKESFPLTVTSAQKNPTAFYLCASSIEHTDSGNTIYFGEGSWLTVV.

This sequence joins TRBV30 and TRBJ2-5, with a tentative D call TRBD2 (5 bases). CDR3 size: 13 residues. Germline-derived CDR1 and CDR2 are GTSNPN and SVGIG (reference sequence). With 2 bases removed from V and 5 bases from J, the gap between germline ends came to 12 bases. The CDR3 nucleotides are TGTGCCTGGAGTCCTAGCACTTTGGAGACCCAGTACTTC. It specifies CAWSPSTLETQYF.

This clone was seen a handful of times. The chain recombines TRBV28 with TRBJ2-5, with 7 bases lining up with TRBD1. The CDR3 is 17 residues long. V lost 6 bases, J lost 5 bases, and 18 bases stayed unmatched. CDR1 is MDHEN and CDR2 is SYDVKM in the germline V gene. The CDR3 coding sequence is TGTGCCAGCAGACCTTCCCTGGGGACAGCGGATGCCGAGACCCAGTACTTC. It yields the protein CASRPSLGTADAETQYF.

The chain employs TRBV11-3 and TRBJ2-7; the D gene could be TRBD1 or TRBD2 (7 bases each). V was trimmed by 5 bases and J by 7 bases, leaving 21 bases between them. CDR3 length equals 15 residues. Germline lookup yields CDR1 SGHNT and CDR2 YENEEA. Written as DNA, the CDR3 is TGTGCCAGCAGCGTCAGCGGGACAGTTAACTGGGAGCAGTACTTC. The encoded protein is CASSVSGTVNWEQYF.

This clone is a singleton in its sample. This rearrangement joins TRBV28 to TRBJ1-1; D remains unclear. V gave up 6 bases and J gave up 0 bases, with 5 bases separating them. CDR1 is MDHEN, CDR2 SYDVKM, per germline. The CDR3 extends over 12 amino acids. The CDR3 region has the DNA TGTGCCAGCAGCGTAGTGAACACTGAAGCTTTCTTT. Its protein is CASSVVNTEAFF.

This chain connects TRBV28 to TRBJ1-4; a weak D match, TRBD1 (5 bases). CDR3 length: 14 residues. Germline V gives CDR1 MDHEN, CDR2 SYDVKM. The germline V and J ends were trimmed by 3 bases and 4 bases, with 9 bases remaining between them. CDR3 bases: TGTGCCAGCAGTTTGGGGGACCTTAATGAAAAACTGTTTTTT. Protein product: CASSLGDLNEKLFF.

The rearrangement joins TRBV16 to TRBJ2-7; D is undetermined. The CDR3 has 14 residues. V gave up 4 bases and J gave up 2 bases, with 12 bases separating them. CDR1 KGHSY and CDR2 FQNENV come from the germline V gene. CDR3 nucleotide sequence: TGTGCCAGCAGCCGAACTGCGGATCCCTACGAGCAGTACTTC. Its protein product is CASSRTADPYEQYF.

There are a few counts of this clone. The chain has TRBV19 and TRBJ1-5; D remains unclear. V lost 6 bases, J lost 4 bases, and 16 bases lay in between. Germline V gene data show CDR1 as LNHDA and CDR2 as SQIVND (reference sequence). CDR3 length: 15 amino acids. The CDR3 region is CASSQVIRSNQPQHF. CDR3 DNA sequence: TGTGCCAGTAGCCAAGTTATCAGGTCGAATCAGCCCCAGCATTTT.

In this sample, this clone turned up a few times. The chain is built from TRBV6-8 and TRBJ2-1; D may match TRBD1 or TRBD2 (6 bases each). In germline, CDR1 is MNHGY, CDR2 SAAAGT. This CDR3 has 15 residues. V was shortened by 4 bases and J by 10 bases, with 20 bases between the two germline ends. The CDR3 reads CASSLIVGGQGEQFF. CDR3 sequence (DNA): TGTGCCAGCAGTTTGATCGTGGGGGGCCAGGGCGAGCAGTTCTTC.

This chain uses TRBV30 with TRBJ1-2; D unclear. Trimming cost V 0 bases and J 0 bases, with 11 bases left between them. Germline lookup yields CDR1 GTSNPN and CDR2 SVGIG (reference sequence). This CDR3 is built from 15 residues. This CDR3 reads CAWSVRGNPNYGYTF. Here the CDR3 DNA reads TGTGCCTGGAGTGTAAGAGGGAACCCTAACTATGGCTACACCTTC.

This clone has only a few counts. This rearrangement joins TRBV9 to TRBJ1-1; D gene uncertain. V lost 5 bases and J 1 base, leaving 6 bases between the germline ends. The CDR3 is made up of 12 amino acids. Germline assignment: CDR1 SGDLS and CDR2 YYNGEE. CDR3 region: CASRSRNTEAFF. The CDR3 DNA follows: TGTGCCAGCAGGAGCAGGAACACTGAAGCTTTCTTT.

This clone is termed medium-sized (0.01 to 0.1%). The gene calls are TRBV11-3 and TRBJ1-1; 9 bases agree with TRBD1. The CDR3 is 14 amino acids. V was clipped by 6 bases and J by 1 base; unmatched bases: 3. CDR1 and CDR2 (germline): SGHNT, YENEEA. This chain's CDR3 is CASRGQGSNTEAFF. In DNA, the CDR3 is TGTGCCAGCAGAGGACAGGGGTCGAACACTGAAGCTTTCTTT.

The chain recombines TRBV29-1 with TRBJ2-1; TRBD1 aligns across 10 bases. With V trimmed by 7 bases and J by 8 bases, 11 bases remained unmatched. Germline assignment: CDR1 SQVTM and CDR2 ANQGSEA. The CDR3 has 14 amino acids. The CDR3 loop reads CSAREGQGWDEQFF. DNA of the CDR3: TGCAGCGCCCGGGAGGGACAGGGGTGGGATGAGCAGTTCTTC.

This clone was counted only a few times. V is TRBV11-3 and J is TRBJ2-2; either TRBD1 or TRBD2 may supply D (6 bases each). Trimming cost V 2 bases and J 7 bases, with 11 bases left between them. The length of the CDR3 is 14 residues. Germline assignment: CDR1 SGHNT and CDR2 YENEEA. CDR3 nucleotides: TGTGCCAGCAGCTTACGGGGGCATAACGGGGAGCTGTTTTTT. This gives the protein CASSLRGHNGELFF.

The V call is TRBV6-8, the J call TRBJ2-3; TRBD2 agrees at 13 bases. The CDR3 runs to 18 residues. Losses at the gene ends were 4 bases for V and 1 base for J; bases not matched to a gene: 8. From germline, CDR1 is MNHGY and CDR2 SAAAGT. The CDR3 bases are TGTGCCAGCAGTTCCAGGACTAGCGGGAGTCTAGGCACAGATACGCAGTATTTT. Protein product: CASSSRTSGSLGTDTQYF.

The chain recombines TRBV30 with TRBJ1-6; D is undetermined. V gave up 5 bases and J gave up 0 bases, with 14 bases separating them. Germline CDR1 is GTSNPN and CDR2 is SVGIG (reference sequence). CDR3 length: 16 residues. In DNA form, the CDR3 reads TGTGCCTGGCAAGAGAGGAGGAACTCCTATAATTCACCCCTCCACTTT. The encoded protein is CAWQERRNSYNSPLHF.

The rearrangement joins TRBV10-2 to TRBJ2-2, with D possibly matching TRBD2 (5 bases). The CDR3 is 14 amino acids. Germline V gene sequence: CDR1 WSHSY, CDR2 SAAADI. V was trimmed by 0 bases and J by 7 bases, leaving 9 bases between them. The CDR3 reads CASSESWEFGELFF. CDR3 nucleotide sequence: TGCGCCAGCAGTGAGTCGTGGGAGTTCGGGGAGCTGTTTTTT.

By proportion, this clone is medium-sized. The chain employs TRBV9 and TRBJ2-7; D may be TRBD1 (6 bases). The CDR3 has 13 residues. CDR1 is SGDLS, CDR2 YYNGEE, per germline. Between the trimmed V and J ends, which lost 4 bases and 3 bases, there was a span of 11 bases. CDR3 bases: TGTGCCAGCAGCCCGGACAGTTTCTACGAGCAGTACTTC. Translating gives CASSPDSFYEQYF.

This clone was seen a few times. The chain uses TRBV7-4 and TRBJ2-3; 8 bases are a match to TRBD2. The ends lost 5 bases at V and 6 bases at J; junction bases unmatched: 10. Germline CDR1 reads SGHVT; CDR2 reads SQSDAQ. CDR3 size: 15 residues. CDR3 nucleotide sequence: TGTGCCAGCAGCGTACTAGCGGTAGACGGGGATACGCAGTATTTT. Protein sequence: CASSVLAVDGDTQYF.

V usage is TRBV4-1 and J usage is TRBJ2-5; possibly TRBD1 for D (5 bases). This CDR3 region has 15 residues. The ends were cut back, 0 bases at V and 4 bases at J, with 12 bases in the middle. Germline CDR1 reads MGHRA; CDR2 reads YSYEKL. CDR3 residues: CASSQDQGWGETQYF. The CDR3 region has the DNA TGCGCCAGCAGCCAAGATCAGGGATGGGGAGAGACCCAGTACTTC.

This clone was observed a few times. The chain carries TRBV29-1 and TRBJ2-7; 12 positions agree with TRBD2. V was clipped by 5 bases and J by 3 bases; unmatched bases: 5. CDR1 and CDR2 from the germline V gene are SQVTM and ANQGSEA. The CDR3 runs to 14 residues. The chain's CDR3 is CSVLKTSGSYEQYF. DNA of the CDR3: TGCAGCGTTCTTAAGACTAGCGGGAGCTACGAGCAGTACTTC.

This chain uses TRBV15 with TRBJ1-4; 10 bases map to TRBD1. In germline, CDR1 is LNHNV, CDR2 YYDKDF (reference sequence). The CDR3 spans 17 residues. V trimming: 1 base; J trimming: 8 bases; junction bases outside the gene matches: 10. The CDR3 sequence is CATSRGYPGQGREKLFF. CDR3 DNA sequence: TGTGCCACCAGCAGAGGGTACCCGGGACAGGGGAGGGAAAAACTGTTTTTT.

The chain links TRBV19 to TRBJ2-2; TRBD1 agrees at 8 bases. The length of the CDR3 is 13 residues. Germline-derived CDR1 and CDR2 are LNHDA and SQIVND (reference sequence). J was trimmed by 8 bases and V by 4 bases; bases with no gene match: 3. The CDR3: CASSTRTGGELFF. In DNA, the CDR3 is TGTGCCAGTAGTACCCGGACAGGGGGGGAGCTGTTTTTT.

This chain joins TRBV30 and TRBJ2-7, with TRBD1 matching 7 bases. V was clipped by 1 base and J by 2 bases; unmatched bases: 5. The germline V gene has CDR1 GTSNPN and CDR2 SVGIG (reference sequence). CDR3 length: 14 amino acids. DNA for the CDR3: TGTGCCTGGAGTGCCGGGACAGAAACCTACGAGCAGTACTTC. Protein: CAWSAGTETYEQYF.

This sequence joins TRBV11-3 and TRBJ2-3, with 11 bases aligning to TRBD2. V dropped 1 base and J dropped 3; count of bases not matched to a gene: 3. Germline CDR1 SGHNT, CDR2 YENEEA. The CDR3 is 16 residues long. In DNA form, the CDR3 reads TGTGCCAGCAGCTTAGGTACTAGCGGGAGAACAGATACGCAGTATTTT. Translating it yields CASSLGTSGRTDTQYF.

V gene TRBV11-3 combines with J gene TRBJ2-2; no definite D call. Germline loops: CDR1 SGHNT, CDR2 YENEEA. The CDR3 is 16 amino acids. The germline V and J ends were trimmed by 2 bases and 3 bases, with 13 bases remaining between them. CDR3 residues: CASSLRLVRDTGELFF. The CDR3 DNA reads TGTGCCAGCAGCTTAAGGTTGGTTCGAGACACCGGGGAGCTGTTTTTT. The full variable domain, in which reference TRBV11-3 and TRBJ2-2 provide the parts outside the CDR3, is EAGVVQSPRYKIIEKKQPVAFWCNPISGHNTLYWYLQNLGQGPELLIRYENEEAVDDSQLPKDRFSAERLKGVDSTLKIQPAELGDSAVYLCASSLRLVRDTGELFFGEGSRLTVL.

This clone is termed medium-sized. The chain uses TRBV29-1 and TRBJ1-4, with a weak D call TRBD1 (5 bases). The V gene's germline CDR1 is SQVTM and CDR2 ANQGSEA. This CDR3 is 13 amino acids long. Trimming cost V 4 bases and J 9 bases, with 15 bases left between them. The CDR3 reads CSVGGSKGKKLFF. The CDR3 bases are TGCAGCGTTGGAGGAAGTAAGGGGAAAAAACTGTTTTTT.